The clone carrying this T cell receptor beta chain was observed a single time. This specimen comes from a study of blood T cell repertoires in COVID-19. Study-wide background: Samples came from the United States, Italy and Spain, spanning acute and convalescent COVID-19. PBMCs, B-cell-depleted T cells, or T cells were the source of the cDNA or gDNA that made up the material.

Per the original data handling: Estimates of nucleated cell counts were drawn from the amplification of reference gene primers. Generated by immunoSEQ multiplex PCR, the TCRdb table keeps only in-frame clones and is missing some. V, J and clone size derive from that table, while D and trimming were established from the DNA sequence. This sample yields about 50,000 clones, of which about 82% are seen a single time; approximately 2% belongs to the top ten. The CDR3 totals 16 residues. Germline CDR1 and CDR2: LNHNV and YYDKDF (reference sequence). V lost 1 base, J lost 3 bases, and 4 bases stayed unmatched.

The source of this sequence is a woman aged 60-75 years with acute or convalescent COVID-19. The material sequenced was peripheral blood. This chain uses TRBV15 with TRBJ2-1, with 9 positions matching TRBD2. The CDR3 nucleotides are TGTGCCACCAGCAGAGCAAGCGGGGGGAACTACAATGAGCAGTTCTTC. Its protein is CATSRASGGNYNEQFF.